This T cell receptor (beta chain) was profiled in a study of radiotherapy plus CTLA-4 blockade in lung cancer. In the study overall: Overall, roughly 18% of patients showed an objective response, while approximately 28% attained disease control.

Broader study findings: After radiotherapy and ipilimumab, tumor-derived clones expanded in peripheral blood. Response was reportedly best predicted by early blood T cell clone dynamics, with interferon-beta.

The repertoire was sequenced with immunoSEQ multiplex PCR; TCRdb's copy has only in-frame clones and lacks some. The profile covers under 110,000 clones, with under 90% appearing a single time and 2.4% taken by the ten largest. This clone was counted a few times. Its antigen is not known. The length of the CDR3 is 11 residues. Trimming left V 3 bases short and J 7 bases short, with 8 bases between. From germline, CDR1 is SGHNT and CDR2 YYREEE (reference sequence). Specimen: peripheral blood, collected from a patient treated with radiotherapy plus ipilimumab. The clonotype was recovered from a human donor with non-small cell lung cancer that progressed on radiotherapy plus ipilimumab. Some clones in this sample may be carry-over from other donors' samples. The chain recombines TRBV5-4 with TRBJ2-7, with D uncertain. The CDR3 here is CASSSSLEQYF. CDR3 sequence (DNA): TGTGCCAGCAGCTCCTCCCTGGAGCAGTACTTC. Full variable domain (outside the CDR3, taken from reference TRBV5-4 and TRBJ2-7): ETGVTQSPTHLIKTRGQQVTLRCSSQSGHNTVSWYQQALGQGPQFIFQYYREEENGRGNFPPRFSGLQFPNYSSELNVNALELDDSALYLCASSSSLEQYFGPGTRLTVT.